In its sample, the clone carrying this TCR beta chain was seen a few times. The antigen is not known. The sample comes from a study of OX40 agonist ivuxolimab in advanced cancers. General observations from the study: Among expanded peripheral T cells, antigen specificity went undetermined.

TCRdb's copy holds only in-frame clones and misses some; the assay was immunoSEQ multiplex PCR. The sample consists of some 96,000 clones, around 89% of them appearing once. No patient had autoimmune disease or received systemic immunosuppression. V lost 5 bases and J 5 bases, leaving 12 bases between the germline ends. There are 13 residues in the CDR3. Germline lookup yields CDR1 LNHDA and CDR2 SQIVND (reference sequence). This material consisted of CD4+ or CD8+ T cells sorted from blood, taken in a trial of the OX40 agonist ivuxolimab. The chain has TRBV19 and TRBJ1-1; D not resolved. This TCR was sampled from an adult with an advanced solid tumor such as melanoma, head and neck, liver or kidney cancer. This CDR3 reads CASSPRERTEAFF. The CDR3 DNA follows: TGTGCCAGTAGTCCAAGGGAGCGGACTGAAGCTTTCTTT.